The 23 T cell receptor beta chains reported below all come from one sample, sequenced in a study of T cells of healthy individuals. TCRdb passed the 5' RACE reads through MiXCR, listing each CDR3 protein once. The sample comprises about 53,000 distinct CDR3 sequences, around 15% of which are singletons, and 15% to 20% rests with the top ten. The origin of the receptors is a human donor in good health.

The chain employs TRBV5-1 and TRBJ2-1; D is unclear. The CDR3 is 16 residues long. CDR1 is SGHRS, CDR2 YFSETQ, per germline. The V end was cut by 4 bases, the J end by 6 bases, with 20 bases between. The CDR3 coding sequence is TGCGCCAGCAGCCCGCGCCCCGAAGAGAACGTCAATGAGCAGTTCTTC. Its translation is CASSPRPEENVNEQFF.

This clonotype was seen ten or more times. The V call is TRBV5-6, the J call TRBJ1-2; 7 bases line up with TRBD1. The germline CDR1 and CDR2 sequences are SGHDT and YYEEEE. The CDR3 totals 15 residues. The junction had 7 bases not matched to a gene; V was cut back by 4 bases and J by 1 base. CDR3 loop: CASSRGQLNNYGYTF. In nucleotides, the CDR3 is TGTGCCAGCAGCCGGGGACAGTTGAATAACTATGGCTACACCTTC. Supplemented by reference TRBV5-6 and TRBJ1-2, the full variable domain reads DAGVTQSPTHLIKTRGQQVTLRCSPKSGHDTVSWYQQALGQGPQFIFQYYEEEERQRGNFPDRFSGHQFPNYSSELNVNALLLGDSALYLCASSRGQLNNYGYTFGSGTRLTVV.

By share, this clonotype ranks as medium-sized. The chain employs TRBV20-1 and TRBJ2-3; 9 nucleotides align to TRBD1. The ends lost 5 bases at V and 2 bases at J; junction bases unmatched: 8. Germline V lookup: CDR1 DFQATT, CDR2 SNEGSKA (reference sequence). The CDR3 runs to 15 residues. The CDR3 region has the DNA TGCAGTGCTGTGCCGGGACAGGGATACACAGATACGCAGTATTTT. This encodes CSAVPGQGYTDTQYF.

The chain combines TRBV30 with TRBJ1-2; D might be TRBD1 (6 bases). The V and J ends lost 3 bases and 11 bases respectively, with 19 bases between them. Germline CDR1 is GTSNPN and CDR2 is SVGIG (reference sequence). The CDR3 runs 13 residues. The CDR3 loop is CAWSPRQDVGYTF. The CDR3 DNA sequence: TGTGCCTGGAGCCCCCGACAGGACGTAGGGTACACCTTC.

This clonotype has more than one count but fewer than ten. The chain links TRBV12-3 or TRBV12-4 to TRBJ2-3; a weak D match, TRBD2 (6 bases). Trimming left V 3 bases short and J 2 bases short, with 9 bases between. This CDR3 spans 14 amino acids. CDR3 residues: CASSFSGPTDTQYF. The CDR3 DNA is TGTGCCAGCAGTTTTAGCGGACCCACAGATACGCAGTATTTT.

Many counts were recorded for this clonotype. CDR3 in DNA: TGCAGTGCTAGGCAGAGCTCCTACGAGCAGTACTTC. Amino acids: CSARQSSYEQYF. V usage is TRBV20-1 and J usage is TRBJ2-7, with unresolved D. V was cut by 3 bases and J by 0 bases, with 6 bases left in between. The CDR3 consists of 12 residues. The germline gives CDR1 DFQATT, CDR2 SNEGSKA (reference sequence).

The gene calls are TRBV10-3 and TRBJ2-3; 8 bases are a match to TRBD2. Germline V CDR1 and CDR2: ENHRY, SYGVKD. This CDR3 is built from 13 residues. With 11 bases clipped from V and 9 bases from J, the junction kept 13 bases outside the gene matches. CDR3 coding DNA: TGTGCCTTTTCCGGGACTAGTTCTAACACGCAGTATTTT. This gives the protein CAFSGTSSNTQYF.

This clonotype was recorded at least ten times. V gene TRBV20-1 combines with J gene TRBJ2-6, with 8 bases lining up with TRBD1. This CDR3 has 15 amino acids. V dropped 5 bases and J dropped 3; count of bases not matched to a gene: 6. Looked up from germline, CDR1 is DFQATT and CDR2 is SNEGSKA (reference sequence). The CDR3 region has the DNA TGCAGTGCTCCAAAGACAGGGGATGGGGCCAACGTCCTGACTTTC. Protein: CSAPKTGDGANVLTF.

This clonotype has more than one count but fewer than ten. This CDR3 is CSAGVTGTGNISGANVLTF. CDR3 nucleotide sequence: TGCAGCGCCGGCGTAACCGGGACAGGGAACATCTCTGGGGCCAACGTCCTGACTTTC. This chain connects TRBV29-1 to TRBJ2-6, with 9 bases that match TRBD1. Germline values: CDR1 SQVTM, CDR2 ANQGSEA. J gave up 0 bases and V 7 bases, and 16 bases lay outside the gene matches. There are 19 residues in the CDR3.

V and J are TRBV30 and TRBJ1-1; 10 nucleotides line up with TRBD1. V lost 4 bases and J lost 1; bases outside the gene matches: 9. The germline V gene encodes CDR1 GTSNPN and CDR2 SVGIG (reference sequence). The CDR3 is 16 residues long. CDR3 amino acids: CAWTLRDRGRNTEAFF. DNA for the CDR3: TGTGCCTGGACACTCCGGGACAGGGGAAGGAACACTGAAGCTTTCTTT.

This clonotype was recorded a few times. The V gene is TRBV2, the J gene TRBJ2-1; 10 bases are a match to TRBD2. The CDR3 extends over 15 amino acids. V lost 6 bases, J lost 8 bases, and 10 bases stayed unmatched. Germline CDR1 SNHLY, CDR2 FYNNEI. The CDR3 here is CASRSSGLAVDEQFF. DNA of the CDR3: TGTGCCAGCAGGAGCTCCGGACTAGCGGTGGATGAGCAGTTCTTC.

In its sample, this clonotype was seen many times. The chain carries TRBV18 and TRBJ2-2; 7 nucleotides line up with TRBD1. Losses at the gene ends were 6 bases for V and 5 bases for J; bases not matched to a gene: 6. This CDR3 spans 14 amino acids. Germline assignment: CDR1 KGHSH and CDR2 LQKENI. The CDR3 sequence: CASSPTGATGELFF. The CDR3 nucleotides are TGTGCCAGCTCCCCAACAGGGGCAACCGGGGAGCTGTTTTTT.

This clonotype was seen more than once but under ten times. This rearrangement joins TRBV9 to TRBJ2-2, with no clear D. The CDR3 has 15 residues. Trimming left V 0 bases short and J 0 bases short, with 6 bases between. The V gene's germline CDR1 is SGDLS and CDR2 YYNGEE. In DNA, the CDR3 is TGTGCCAGCAGCGTAGACGGACCGAACACCGGGGAGCTGTTTTTT. Translated, it gives CASSVDGPNTGELFF.

This clonotype was seen repeatedly, ten times or more. This sequence joins TRBV7-2 and TRBJ2-7; D remains ambiguous. V lost 5 bases and J lost 4, with 6 bases in between. The V gene's germline CDR1 is SGHTA and CDR2 FQGNSA. The CDR3 is made up of 11 amino acids. CDR3 sequence: CASSPGYEQYF. The CDR3 nucleotides are TGTGCCAGCAGCCCCGGATACGAGCAGTACTTC.

Comment on this clonotype: The junction shows a germline mismatch at one end, possibly a read error. V usage is TRBV5-1 and J usage is TRBJ2-7, with TRBD2 matching over 7 bases. This CDR3 region has 15 residues. Germline CDR1 and CDR2: SGHRS and YFSETQ. The CDR3 nucleotides are TGCGCCAACAGCTTGGTAGCTGGGGAGGGGTTCGAGCAGTACTTC. Translation: CANSLVAGEGFEQYF.

Points on this clonotype: The junction differs from germline at one of its ends, possibly a read error. The genes are TRBV6-5 and TRBJ1-2; D uncertain. The CDR3 extends over 11 amino acids. In germline, CDR1 is MNHEY, CDR2 SVGAGI. CDR3 sequence reads: CASSPKTRLFF. Here the CDR3 DNA reads TGTGCCAGCAGTCCGAAAACCCGGCTCTTTTTC.

This clonotype appeared many times. This sequence joins TRBV20-1 and TRBJ2-3; 7 bases agree with TRBD1. The CDR3 is 14 amino acids. V lost 2 bases, J lost 5 bases, and 7 bases stayed unmatched. Germline V gene lookup returns CDR1 DFQATT and CDR2 SNEGSKA (reference sequence). CDR3 residues: CSARTGQRKDTQYF. CDR3 nucleotides: TGCAGTGCTAGAACGGGACAGAGGAAAGATACGCAGTATTTT.

This clonotype has a count of ten or more. As DNA, the CDR3 is TGTGCCAGCAGCTTAGGGGGACAGCTTGGAAACACCATATATTTT. Protein product: CASSLGGQLGNTIYF. J is TRBJ1-3 and V is TRBV5-8, with 7 positions matching TRBD1. Germline V gene lookup returns CDR1 SGHTS and CDR2 YDEGEE. Unmatched junction bases numbered 5, after V lost 2 bases and J lost 3 bases. The CDR3 extends over 15 amino acids.

This clonotype was observed at least ten times. J is TRBJ2-1 and V is TRBV7-8; 7 bases align to TRBD2. Germline V gives CDR1 SGHVS, CDR2 FQNEAQ. The CDR3 has 15 residues. After removal of 2 bases from V and 3 bases from J, the junction contained 4 bases not matched to a gene. CDR3 residues: CASSLLASGYNEQFF. As DNA, the CDR3 is TGTGCCAGCAGCTTATTGGCTAGCGGCTACAATGAGCAGTTCTTC.

The rearrangement uses TRBV11-2 and TRBJ2-7, with 12 bases aligning to TRBD2. The CDR3 consists of 14 residues. Looked up from germline, CDR1 is SGHAT and CDR2 is FQNNGV. The V gene end was trimmed by 5 bases and the J gene end by 3 bases; junction bases not matched to a gene: 2. The CDR3 reads CASSPTSGGYEQYF. In DNA, the CDR3 is TGTGCCAGCAGCCCGACTAGCGGGGGCTACGAGCAGTACTTC.

The chain carries TRBV20-1 and TRBJ1-5, with D hard to call. V was shortened by 6 bases and J by 1 base, with 13 bases between the two germline ends. Germline CDR1 and CDR2: DFQATT and SNEGSKA (reference sequence). This CDR3 has 14 residues. Here the CDR3 reads CSAGDGGSNQPQHF. CDR3 nucleotide sequence: TGCAGTGCGGGTGACGGTGGGAGCAATCAGCCCCAGCATTTT.

J is TRBJ2-3 and V is TRBV5-1; either TRBD1 or TRBD2 may supply D (5 bases each). CDR3 length: 16 residues. V lost 0 bases, J lost 0 bases, and 11 bases lay in between. Germline V lookup: CDR1 SGHRS, CDR2 YFSETQ. The DNA for the CDR3 is TGCGCCAGCAGCTTGGCAGCAGGGAGTAGCACAGATACGCAGTATTTT. This codes for CASSLAAGSSTDTQYF.

This clonotype showed up many times. The rearrangement uses TRBV7-9 and TRBJ2-3; D unclear. Germline V gene lookup returns CDR1 SEHNR and CDR2 FQNEAQ (reference sequence). This CDR3 has 16 amino acids. Trimming shortened V by 1 base and J by 4 bases, and 15 bases separated the two germline ends. The CDR3 here is CASSLGAGFSADTQYF. CDR3 DNA: TGTGCCAGCAGCTTAGGAGCCGGGTTCAGCGCAGATACGCAGTATTTT.